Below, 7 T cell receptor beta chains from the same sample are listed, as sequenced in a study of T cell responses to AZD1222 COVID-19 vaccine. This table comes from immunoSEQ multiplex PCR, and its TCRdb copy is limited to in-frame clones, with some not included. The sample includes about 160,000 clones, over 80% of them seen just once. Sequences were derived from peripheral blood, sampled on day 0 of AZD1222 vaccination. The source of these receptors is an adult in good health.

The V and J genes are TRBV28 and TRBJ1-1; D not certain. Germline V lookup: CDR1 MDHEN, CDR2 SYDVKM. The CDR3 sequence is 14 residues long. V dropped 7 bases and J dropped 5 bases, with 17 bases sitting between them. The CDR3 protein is CASTPTTSPTEAFF. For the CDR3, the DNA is TGTGCCAGCACCCCGACTACCAGTCCAACTGAAGCTTTCTTT.

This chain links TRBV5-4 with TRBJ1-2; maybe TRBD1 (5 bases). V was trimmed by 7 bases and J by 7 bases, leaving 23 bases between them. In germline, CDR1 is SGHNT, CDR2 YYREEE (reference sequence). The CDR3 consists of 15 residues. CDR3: CASSMGGGSGGGYTF. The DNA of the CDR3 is TGTGCCAGCTCCATGGGCGGGGGATCCGGTGGTGGCTACACCTTC.

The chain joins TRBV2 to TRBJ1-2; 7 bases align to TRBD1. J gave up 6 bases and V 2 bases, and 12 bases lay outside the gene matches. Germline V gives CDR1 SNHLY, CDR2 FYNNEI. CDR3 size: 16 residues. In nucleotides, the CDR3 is TGTGCCAGCAGTGAACGGGCAGGGGGGACTGGTGATGGCTACACCTTC. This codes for CASSERAGGTGDGYTF. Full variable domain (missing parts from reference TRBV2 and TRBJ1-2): EPEVTQTPSHQVTQMGQEVILRCVPISNHLYFYWYRQILGQKVEFLVSFYNNEISEKSEIFDDQFSVERPDGSNFTLKIRSTKLEDSAMYFCASSERAGGTGDGYTFGSGTRLTVV.

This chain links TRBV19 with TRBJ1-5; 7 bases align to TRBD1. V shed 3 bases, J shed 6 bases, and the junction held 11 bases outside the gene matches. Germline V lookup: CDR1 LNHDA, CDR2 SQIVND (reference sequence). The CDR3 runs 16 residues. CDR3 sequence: CASSIRTGSGGQPQHF. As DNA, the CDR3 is TGTGCCAGTAGTATTCGGACAGGAAGTGGAGGTCAGCCCCAGCATTTT.

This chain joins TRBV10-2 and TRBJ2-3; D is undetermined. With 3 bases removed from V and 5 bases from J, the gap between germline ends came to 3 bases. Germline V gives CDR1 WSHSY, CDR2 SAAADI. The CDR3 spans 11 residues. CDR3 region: CASSEGDTQYF. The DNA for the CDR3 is TGCGCCAGCAGTGAAGGAGATACGCAGTATTTT.

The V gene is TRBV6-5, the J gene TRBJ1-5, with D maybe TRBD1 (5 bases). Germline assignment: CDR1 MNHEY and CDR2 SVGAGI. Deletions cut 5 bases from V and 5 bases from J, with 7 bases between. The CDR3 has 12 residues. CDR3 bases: TGTGCCAGCAGTCAGGGCGATCAGCCCCAGCATTTT. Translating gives CASSQGDQPQHF.

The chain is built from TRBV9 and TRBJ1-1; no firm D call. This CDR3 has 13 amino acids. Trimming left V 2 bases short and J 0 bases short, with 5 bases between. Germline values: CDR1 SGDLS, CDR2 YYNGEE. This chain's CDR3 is CASSVAVNTEAFF. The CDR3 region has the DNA TGTGCCAGCAGCGTTGCCGTGAACACTGAAGCTTTCTTT.